One TCR beta chain is described in this entry. Which antigen it targets is not known. Base qualities are not recorded, but no much larger clone differs from it by a single base. The cysteine opens and the phenylalanine closes a CDR3 of 13 amino acids. Only the CDR3 region is kept as DNA, spanning 39 bases read in frame from base 1. According to the germline V gene, CDR1 reads KGHSH and CDR2 reads LQKENI. V is reduced by 4 bases and J by 6 bases, leaving a spacing of 12 bases between them. The ViraFEST assay stimulated PBMC with viral peptide pools and then used TCR sequencing to identify antigen-specific CD4+ T cell clonotypes by expansion. After approximately 11 days of culture, CD4+ T cells were isolated with the EasySep CD4+ T cell isolation kit. None of the healthy vaccine recipients had a prior SARS-CoV-2 infection, which was confirmed by nucleocapsid antibody tests that came back negative both before and after vaccination. Each well held 1.5 million to 2 million PBMC cultured in IMDM containing around 5% human AB serum, 10 IU/ml IL-2 and gentamicin, along with roughly 10 ug/ml peptides. On days 3 and 7, half of the culture medium was replaced with fresh IL-2-containing medium. Each peptide stimulation condition was cultured in triplicate wells unless otherwise noted. Using Ficoll-Paque Plus gradient centrifugation, PBMC were separated from whole blood and then either used fresh or cryopreserved at -140C. The spike proteins of SARS-CoV-2 and of the common cold coronaviruses HCoV-NL63, HCoV-OC43 and HCoV-229E were spanned by overlapping peptide pools. Genomic DNA was extracted from cultured CD4+ T cells with the QIAamp micro DNA kit.

The data derive from a study of vaccination effects on CD4 cells after COVID-19 (dated 2022 in TCRdb). Context from the whole study: Participants received two doses of either the BNT162b2 or the mRNA-1273 mRNA SARS-CoV-2 vaccine. Cultures from other donors in the study were sequenced with the Oncomine TCR Beta short-read assay on an Illumina iSeq 100. The full study included ten to eleven COVID-19 convalescent patients and a few SARS-CoV-2-naive healthy vaccine recipients. The study compared SARS-CoV-2 spike-specific CD4+ TCR repertoires before and after mRNA vaccination in COVID-19 convalescent patients and infection-naive vaccine recipients. Study-level results and caveats: The study was limited by a small number of convalescent patients, and early post-infection timepoints were lacking. At late post-vaccination timepoints, both infection-induced and vaccine-induced clones showed marked clonal contraction, consistent with waning T cell responses. Among healthy vaccine recipients, nearly all vaccine-induced clones were SARS-CoV-2 mono-reactive, and only 1 of 255 was cross-reactive with common cold coronaviruses.

Receptor libraries were prepared by the immunoSEQ multiplex PCR assay. DNA from the cultured and isolated CD4+ T cells underwent TCR beta CDR3 sequencing. The paper's processing steps were these. Non-productive TCR sequences were removed, reads were trimmed to the CDR3 region, and CDR3s of at least 7 amino acids were retained. Antigen-specific clonotypes were identified using the MANAFEST web app by comparison of expansion in peptide wells against reference cultures. Positive clones required FDR<0.05 expansion versus reference and all other wells, odds ratio above 5, and frequency above 0.1% in two replicate wells. Clonotypes significantly expanded in SARS-CoV-2 spike wells and in at least one common cold coronavirus spike condition were defined as cross-reactive. Using the stringdist R package, CDR3 similarity was measured by Levenshtein distance, and unrooted trees were constructed with ape in R 3.6.1. The clones in this table, taken by TCRdb from immuneACCESS, are in-frame only. Not every clone is retained; where verified, under half of the shortfall comes from an unresolved V gene, and the cause of the rest is unknown. That table is the source of V, J and clone size, and D and trimming were worked out from the DNA. The sample has 41,000 or so clones on record, 77% of them singletons. Approximately 2.8% of the sample rests with the top ten.

Recombination connected TRBV18 to TRBJ1-2; the best D guess is TRBD1, with 6 bases matching. Sequencing used CD4+ T cells from PBMCs cultured with HCoV-NL63 spike peptides, obtained before COVID-19 vaccination. In the paper's terms, the cell subset or site label means: HCoV-NL63 spike overlapping peptide pool stimulation. The sequence derives from a human donor who received a COVID-19 vaccine. The nucleotide sequence reads as follows: TGTGCCAGCTCACAGGACAGAGGTGATGGCTACACCTTC. The encoded protein is CASSQDRGDGYTF.